Below are 28 T cell receptor beta chains sequenced from a single sample in a study of cytomegalovirus exposure and HLA in healthy donors. The repertoire was sequenced with immunoSEQ multiplex PCR; TCRdb's copy has only in-frame clones and lacks some. The sample lists 65,000 to 75,000 clones, around 94% occurring once. The sample comprised PBMCs. The source of these receptors is a man aged 18 to 30 in good health and CMV-seropositive.

This chain joins TRBV29-1 and TRBJ2-3; possibly TRBD2 for D (6 bases). The CDR3 is made up of 15 amino acids. CDR1 is SQVTM, CDR2 ANQGSEA, per germline. The V end was cut by 0 bases, the J end by 0 bases, with 10 bases between. DNA of the CDR3: TGCAGCGTTGAAGATTTAGCGGATAGCACAGATACGCAGTATTTT. Protein product: CSVEDLADSTDTQYF.

CDR3 DNA: TGCGCCAGCAGCTTGGACTCCCCTAGGGAGACCCAGTACTTC. Residues: CASSLDSPRETQYF. The V gene is TRBV5-1, the J gene TRBJ2-5; no firm D call. Germline V gene lookup returns CDR1 SGHRS and CDR2 YFSETQ. The CDR3 length is 14 residues. The ends were cut back, 0 bases at V and 5 bases at J, with 11 bases in the middle.

The chain employs TRBV4-2 and TRBJ2-1; TRBD2 matches at 7 bases. The CDR3 totals 19 residues. V shed 1 base and J 4 bases; nucleotides not matched to a gene: 16. CDR1 and CDR2 from the germline V gene are LGHNA and YNFKEQ. The CDR3 sequence is CASSQGGGTNHDSYNEQFF. The CDR3 DNA follows: TGTGCCAGCAGCCAAGGGGGCGGGACTAACCACGATTCTTACAATGAGCAGTTCTTC.

This clone appeared a single time. J is TRBJ1-2 and V is TRBV28, with 9 positions matching TRBD1. Trimming at V came to 6 bases and at J to 5 bases, leaving 7 bases not matched to a gene. There are 14 residues in the CDR3. Germline V gives CDR1 MDHEN, CDR2 SYDVKM. DNA of the CDR3: TGTGCCAGCAGGTCACAGGGGGCGGGGTATGGCTACACCTTC. Protein sequence: CASRSQGAGYGYTF.

This clone is a singleton in its sample. The V call is TRBV5-1, the J call TRBJ2-5, with D perhaps matching TRBD1 (6 bases). CDR3 length equals 16 residues. The V gene lost 4 bases and the J gene lost 1 base, with 17 bases spanning the gap. Germline V gene data show CDR1 as SGHRS and CDR2 as YFSETQ. The CDR3: CASSGQGGGSQETQYF. CDR3 sequence (DNA): TGCGCCAGCAGCGGCCAAGGTGGGGGCAGCCAAGAGACCCAGTACTTC. Filled out from reference TRBV5-1 and TRBJ2-5, the complete variable domain reads KAGVTQTPRYLIKTRGQQVTLSCSPISGHRSVSWYQQTPGQGLQFLFEYFSETQRNKGNFPGRFSGRQFSNSRSEMNVSTLELGDSALYLCASSGQGGGSQETQYFGPGTRLLVL.

This chain joins TRBV6-6 and TRBJ2-7; D not resolved. CDR1 and CDR2 (germline): MNHNY, SVGAGI (reference sequence). This CDR3 has 13 residues. V lost 4 bases to trimming and J lost 2 bases, with 9 bases between them. The CDR3 sequence is CASSSTGAYEQYF. The CDR3 nucleotides are TGTGCCAGCAGTTCGACCGGAGCCTACGAGCAGTACTTC.

This sequence joins TRBV5-3 and TRBJ2-3; maybe TRBD2 (6 bases). TRBV5-3 is an ORF; its function is uncertain. The V end lost 4 bases, the J end lost 0 bases, and 15 bases lay between the germline ends. The CDR3 extends over 16 amino acids. CDR3 region: CARSPQRVTSTDTQYF. CDR3 sequence (DNA): TGTGCCAGAAGCCCCCAGCGGGTTACTAGCACAGATACGCAGTATTTT.

The gene calls are TRBV30 and TRBJ1-3; TRBD1 agrees at 8 bases. The CDR3 covers 13 residues. Per the germline V gene, CDR1 is GTSNPN and CDR2 is SVGIG (reference sequence). Unmatched junction bases numbered 6, after V lost 3 bases and J lost 8 bases. The CDR3: CAWSKQGVHTIYF. In DNA form, the CDR3 reads TGTGCCTGGAGCAAACAGGGGGTACACACCATATATTTT.

This clone turned up a few times. J is TRBJ1-2 and V is TRBV5-1; 9 bases map to TRBD1. Germline V gene sequence: CDR1 SGHRS, CDR2 YFSETQ. Trimming took 5 bases from V and 6 from J; bases not matched to a gene: 5. This CDR3 is built from 13 residues. Here the CDR3 reads CASSLQGADGYTF. DNA for the CDR3: TGCGCCAGCAGTTTACAGGGGGCAGATGGCTACACCTTC.

This sequence joins TRBV18 and TRBJ2-4, with TRBD1 identical over 10 bases. There are 13 residues in the CDR3. V lost 3 bases to trimming and J lost 8 bases; unmatched junction nucleotides: 1. CDR1 KGHSH and CDR2 LQKENI come from the germline V gene. The CDR3 loop reads CASSPGTGDIQYF. CDR3 nucleotide sequence: TGTGCCAGCTCACCCGGGACAGGGGACATTCAGTACTTC.

The genes are TRBV27 and TRBJ1-1; 12 bases fit TRBD1. This CDR3 has 18 residues. Germline assignment: CDR1 MNHEY and CDR2 SMNVEV (reference sequence). V shed 6 bases and J 3 bases; nucleotides not matched to a gene: 14. The CDR3 loop is CASRVKRDRGLGYTEAFF. CDR3 DNA: TGTGCCAGCAGGGTTAAGCGGGACAGGGGGCTAGGGTACACTGAAGCTTTCTTT.

The chain employs TRBV5-1 and TRBJ2-5, with 8 bases lining up with TRBD2. The CDR3 is 16 amino acids. The V gene end was trimmed by 0 bases and the J gene end by 0 bases; junction bases not matched to a gene: 4. Germline CDR1 is SGHRS and CDR2 is YFSETQ. CDR3 nucleotides: TGCGCCAGCAGCTTGGTTAGTAGCGGGAACCAAGAGACCCAGTACTTC. Translating gives CASSLVSSGNQETQYF.

The chain is built from TRBV10-3 and TRBJ1-1, with 7 bases matching TRBD1. J gave up 1 base and V 6 bases, and 11 bases lay outside the gene matches. Germline CDR1 reads ENHRY; CDR2 reads SYGVKD. The CDR3 extends over 16 amino acids. The CDR3 reads CAISAGTAEGNTEAFF. The CDR3 nucleotides are TGTGCCATCAGCGCGGGGACAGCTGAGGGGAACACTGAAGCTTTCTTT.

In its sample, this clone was seen once. The chain carries TRBV14 and TRBJ2-2; tentatively, D is TRBD2 (6 bases). V was pared by 1 base and J by 3 bases, with 15 bases between. Per germline, CDR1 SGHDN and CDR2 FVKESK. The CDR3 totals 17 residues. The CDR3 DNA reads TGTGCCAGCAGCCAAGTCGACACGGACTATTACACCGGGGAGCTGTTTTTT. This gives the protein CASSQVDTDYYTGELFF.

The V gene is TRBV28, the J gene TRBJ2-3; D is possibly TRBD1 (6 bases). CDR3 length: 14 residues. Deletions cut 6 bases from V and 6 bases from J, with 16 bases between. Germline V lookup: CDR1 MDHEN, CDR2 SYDVKM. The CDR3 nucleotides read TGTGCCAGCAGACCTGCAGGGGCCGTGGATACGCAGTATTTT. Translating it yields CASRPAGAVDTQYF.

This chain joins TRBV30 and TRBJ2-7; 11 bases are a match to TRBD1. The trim removed 7 bases at V and 6 bases at J, leaving 5 bases unmatched. The CDR3 is 12 amino acids. Germline lookup yields CDR1 GTSNPN and CDR2 SVGIG (reference sequence). This CDR3 reads CASGGTGGEQYF. The CDR3 DNA follows: TGTGCCTCTGGGGGGACAGGGGGCGAGCAGTACTTC.

The chain recombines TRBV5-1 with TRBJ2-2; D is ambiguous. This CDR3 contains 14 residues. V was trimmed by 6 bases and J by 6 bases, leaving 15 bases between them. Germline loops: CDR1 SGHRS, CDR2 YFSETQ. CDR3 protein: CASMPGSPSGELFF. The DNA of the CDR3 is TGCGCCAGCATGCCAGGCTCCCCTTCCGGGGAGCTGTTTTTT.

V gene TRBV5-5 combines with J gene TRBJ2-5, with D possibly being TRBD1 (6 bases). Trimming took 4 bases from V and 4 from J, leaving 14 bases between them. The CDR3 totals 14 residues. Germline V gene sequence: CDR1 SGHKS, CDR2 YYEKEE (reference sequence). The CDR3: CASSGGGGRETQYF. CDR3 nucleotides: TGTGCCAGCAGCGGGGGTGGGGGCCGAGAGACCCAGTACTTC.

The chain couples TRBV4-1 to TRBJ1-5; TRBD1 is a possible D gene (5 bases). The V gene's germline CDR1 is MGHRA and CDR2 YSYEKL. V was trimmed by 0 bases and J by 7 bases, leaving 13 bases between them. This CDR3 has 15 residues. CDR3 sequence reads: CASSQDPGKGQPQHF. CDR3 in DNA: TGCGCCAGCAGCCAAGACCCAGGGAAAGGCCAGCCCCAGCATTTT.

This chain uses TRBV9 with TRBJ2-2, with D possibly matching TRBD1 (6 bases). Per germline, CDR1 SGDLS and CDR2 YYNGEE. With 3 bases removed from V and 1 base from J, the gap between germline ends came to 13 bases. This CDR3 contains 16 residues. CDR3 sequence: CASSALWGRNTGELFF. The DNA for the CDR3 is TGTGCCAGCAGCGCCTTGTGGGGGCGGAACACCGGGGAGCTGTTTTTT.

The chain employs TRBV28 and TRBJ1-2; 7 nucleotides line up with TRBD1. Germline-derived CDR1 and CDR2 are MDHEN and SYDVKM. The CDR3 contains 14 residues. V was pared by 2 bases and J by 8 bases, with 8 bases of the junction left unmatched. CDR3: CASSLIGQEEGYTF. DNA of the CDR3: TGTGCCAGCAGTTTAATAGGACAGGAGGAAGGCTACACCTTC.

The rearrangement links TRBV6-5 to TRBJ2-2, with 7 bases lining up with TRBD2. Germline V gene lookup returns CDR1 MNHEY and CDR2 SVGAGI. CDR3 length: 15 residues. Trimming took 8 bases from V and 7 from J; bases not matched to a gene: 13. The CDR3 region is CASGTIRERGGELFF. The CDR3 DNA is TGTGCCAGCGGGACTATCCGGGAGAGGGGCGGGGAGCTGTTTTTT.

CDR3 in DNA: TGCGCCAGCAGCCAAGATAGGGCAGGGAATCACAATCAGCCCCAGCATTTT. Its protein is CASSQDRAGNHNQPQHF. The chain joins TRBV4-1 to TRBJ1-5; D might be TRBD1 (5 bases). Germline V gene sequence: CDR1 MGHRA, CDR2 YSYEKL. V was cut by 0 bases and J by 3 bases, with 15 bases left in between. The CDR3 runs 17 residues.

V is TRBV4-1 and J is TRBJ1-3; 7 bases map to TRBD1. The CDR3 sequence is 15 residues long. Trimming at V came to 0 bases and at J to 4 bases, leaving 3 bases not matched to a gene. Germline loops: CDR1 MGHRA, CDR2 YSYEKL. DNA of the CDR3: TGCGCCAGCAGCCAAGAGCACAGGGGAGGAAACACCATATATTTT. This codes for CASSQEHRGGNTIYF.

The chain's CDR3 is CASSPSTGAVYGYTF. In nucleotides, the CDR3 is TGCGCCAGCAGCCCCTCGACAGGGGCGGTCTATGGCTACACCTTC. This chain links TRBV5-1 with TRBJ1-2; 8 bases are shared with TRBD1. With V trimmed by 4 bases and J by 4 bases, 9 bases remained unmatched. Germline CDR1 and CDR2: SGHRS and YFSETQ. CDR3 size: 15 residues.

The rearrangement uses TRBV5-5 and TRBJ1-4, with TRBD1 matching over 11 bases. The CDR3 covers 17 residues. The trim removed 5 bases at V and 2 bases at J, leaving 8 bases unmatched. CDR1 is SGHKS, CDR2 YYEKEE, per germline (reference sequence). CDR3 region: CASSYPGQGGTNEKLFF. In DNA form, the CDR3 reads TGTGCCAGCAGTTATCCGGGACAGGGGGGGACTAATGAAAAACTGTTTTTT. Combining the CDR3 with reference TRBV5-5 and TRBJ1-4 gives the whole variable domain DAGVTQSPTHLIKTRGQQVTLRCSPISGHKSVSWYQQVLGQGPQFIFQYYEKEERGRGNFPDRFSARQFPNYSSELNVNALLLGDSALYLCASSYPGQGGTNEKLFFGSGTQLSVL.

This clone was detected a few times. This rearrangement joins TRBV19 to TRBJ1-5, with 7 nucleotides matching TRBD1. V lost 4 bases to trimming and J lost 5 bases; unmatched junction nucleotides: 5. The CDR3 is made up of 14 amino acids. The germline V gene has CDR1 LNHDA and CDR2 SQIVND (reference sequence). The CDR3 reads CASSTQGMDQPQHF. As DNA, the CDR3 is TGTGCCAGTAGTACACAGGGGATGGATCAGCCCCAGCATTTT.

The genes are TRBV6-5 and TRBJ2-1, with 8 bases matching TRBD2. Germline V lookup: CDR1 MNHEY, CDR2 SVGAGI. CDR3 length: 16 residues. The J segment lost 1 base and the V segment lost 0 bases, leaving 2 bases of the junction unmatched. The CDR3 region has the DNA TGTGCCAGCAGTTACTCCGCGGGAGGATCCTACAATGAGCAGTTCTTC. Protein: CASSYSAGGSYNEQFF.